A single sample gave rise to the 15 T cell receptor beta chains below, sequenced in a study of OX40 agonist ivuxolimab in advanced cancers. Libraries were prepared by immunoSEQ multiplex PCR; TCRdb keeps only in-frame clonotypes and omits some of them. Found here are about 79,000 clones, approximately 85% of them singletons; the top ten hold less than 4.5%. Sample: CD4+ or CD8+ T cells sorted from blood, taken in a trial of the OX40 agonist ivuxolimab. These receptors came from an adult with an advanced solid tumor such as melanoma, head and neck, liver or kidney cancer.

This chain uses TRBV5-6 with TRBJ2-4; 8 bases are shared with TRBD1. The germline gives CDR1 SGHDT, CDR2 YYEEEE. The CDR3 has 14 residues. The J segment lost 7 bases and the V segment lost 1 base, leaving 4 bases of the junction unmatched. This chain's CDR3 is CASSLSGGFNIQYF. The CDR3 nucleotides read TGTGCCAGCAGCTTGTCAGGGGGCTTTAACATTCAGTACTTC. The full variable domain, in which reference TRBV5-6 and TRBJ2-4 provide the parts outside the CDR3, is DAGVTQSPTHLIKTRGQQVTLRCSPKSGHDTVSWYQQALGQGPQFIFQYYEEEERQRGNFPDRFSGHQFPNYSSELNVNALLLGDSALYLCASSLSGGFNIQYFGAGTRLSVL.

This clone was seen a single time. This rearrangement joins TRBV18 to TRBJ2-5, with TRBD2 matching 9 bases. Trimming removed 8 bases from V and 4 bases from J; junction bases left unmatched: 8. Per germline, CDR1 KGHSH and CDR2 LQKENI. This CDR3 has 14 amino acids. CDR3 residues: CASRRGSGGETQYF. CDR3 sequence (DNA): TGTGCCAGCCGTCGGGGTAGCGGGGGAGAGACCCAGTACTTC.

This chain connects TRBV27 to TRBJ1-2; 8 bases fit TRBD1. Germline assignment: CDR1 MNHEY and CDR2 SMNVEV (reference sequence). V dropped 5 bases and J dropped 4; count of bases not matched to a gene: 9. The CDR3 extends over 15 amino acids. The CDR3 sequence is CASSITPTGGYGYTF. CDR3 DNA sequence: TGTGCCAGCAGTATTACACCCACAGGGGGCTATGGCTACACCTTC.

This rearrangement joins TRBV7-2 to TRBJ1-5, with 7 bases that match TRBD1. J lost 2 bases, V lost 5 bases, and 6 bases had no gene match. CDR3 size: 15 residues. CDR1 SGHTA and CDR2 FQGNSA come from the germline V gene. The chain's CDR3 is CASSPDRAGNQPQHF. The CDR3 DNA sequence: TGTGCCAGCAGCCCAGACAGGGCCGGCAATCAGCCCCAGCATTTT.

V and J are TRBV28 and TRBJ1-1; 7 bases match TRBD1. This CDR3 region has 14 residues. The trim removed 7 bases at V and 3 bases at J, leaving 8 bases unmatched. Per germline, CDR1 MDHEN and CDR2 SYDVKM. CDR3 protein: CASTPTGLDTEAFF. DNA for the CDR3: TGTGCCAGCACCCCGACAGGGTTAGACACTGAAGCTTTCTTT.

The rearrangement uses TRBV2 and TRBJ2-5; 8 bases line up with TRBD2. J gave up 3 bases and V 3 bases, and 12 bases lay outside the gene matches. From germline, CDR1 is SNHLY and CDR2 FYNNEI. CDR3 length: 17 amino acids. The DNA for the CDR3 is TGTGCCAGCAGTGACCCATCGAGCGGGAGTGGGGAAGAGACCCAGTACTTC. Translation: CASSDPSSGSGEETQYF.

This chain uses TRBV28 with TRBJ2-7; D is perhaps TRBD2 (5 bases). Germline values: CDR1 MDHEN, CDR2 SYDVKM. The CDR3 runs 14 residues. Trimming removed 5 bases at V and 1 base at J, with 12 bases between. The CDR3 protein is CASSSFGVSYEQYF. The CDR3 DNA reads TGTGCCAGCAGTAGCTTCGGGGTATCCTACGAGCAGTACTTC.

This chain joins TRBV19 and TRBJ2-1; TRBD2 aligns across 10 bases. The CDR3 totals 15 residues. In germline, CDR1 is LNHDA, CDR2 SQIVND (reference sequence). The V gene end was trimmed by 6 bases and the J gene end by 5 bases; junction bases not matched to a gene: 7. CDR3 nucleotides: TGTGCCAGTAGGGCTAGCGGGAGTGGGAACAATGAGCAGTTCTTC. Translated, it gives CASRASGSGNNEQFF.

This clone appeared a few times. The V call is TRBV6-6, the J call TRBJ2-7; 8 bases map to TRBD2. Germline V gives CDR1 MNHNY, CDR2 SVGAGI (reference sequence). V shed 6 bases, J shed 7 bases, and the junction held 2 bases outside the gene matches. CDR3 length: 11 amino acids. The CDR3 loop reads CASSRGGEQYF. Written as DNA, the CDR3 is TGTGCCAGCAGCCGGGGGGGGGAGCAGTACTTC.

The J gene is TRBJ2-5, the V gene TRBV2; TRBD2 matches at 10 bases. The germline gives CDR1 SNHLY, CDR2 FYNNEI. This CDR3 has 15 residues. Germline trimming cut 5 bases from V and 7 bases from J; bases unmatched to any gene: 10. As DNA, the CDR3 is TGTGCCAGCAGTATCAGACAAGCGGGAGGGGGGACCCAGTACTTC. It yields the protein CASSIRQAGGGTQYF.

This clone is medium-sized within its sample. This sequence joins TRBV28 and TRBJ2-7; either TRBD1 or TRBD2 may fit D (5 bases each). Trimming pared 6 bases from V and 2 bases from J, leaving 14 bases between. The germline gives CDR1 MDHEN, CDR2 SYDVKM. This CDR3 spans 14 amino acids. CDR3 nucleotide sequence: TGTGCCAGCAGAACTGGGACGGGAACCTACGAGCAGTACTTC. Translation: CASRTGTGTYEQYF. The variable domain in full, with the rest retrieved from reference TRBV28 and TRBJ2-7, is DVKVTQSSRYLVKRTGEKVFLECVQDMDHENMFWYRQDPGLGLRLIYFSYDVKMKEKGDIPEGYSVSREKKERFSLILESASTNQTSMYLCASRTGTGTYEQYFGPGTRLTVT.

CDR3 DNA: TGTGCCAGCAGCCAAGCGGTGGGCCGGTCCTACAATGAGCAGTTCTTC. Protein sequence: CASSQAVGRSYNEQFF. The V call is TRBV14, the J call TRBJ2-1; the D is unclear. This CDR3 has 16 residues. Trimming took off 1 base at V and 1 base at J, with 11 bases between the two ends. Germline V gives CDR1 SGHDN, CDR2 FVKESK.

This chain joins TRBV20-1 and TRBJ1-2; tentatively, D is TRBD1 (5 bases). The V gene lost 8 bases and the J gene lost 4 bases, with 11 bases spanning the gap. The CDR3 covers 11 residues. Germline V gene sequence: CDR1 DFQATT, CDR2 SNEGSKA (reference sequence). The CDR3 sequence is CSMGGFYGYTF. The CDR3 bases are TGCAGTATGGGGGGGTTCTATGGCTACACCTTC.

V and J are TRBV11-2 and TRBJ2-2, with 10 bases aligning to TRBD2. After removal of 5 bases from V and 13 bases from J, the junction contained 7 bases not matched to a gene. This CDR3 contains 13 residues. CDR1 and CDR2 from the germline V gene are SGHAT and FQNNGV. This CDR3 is CASSAASGSGLFF. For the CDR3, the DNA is TGTGCCAGCAGCGCGGCTAGCGGGAGCGGGCTGTTTTTT.

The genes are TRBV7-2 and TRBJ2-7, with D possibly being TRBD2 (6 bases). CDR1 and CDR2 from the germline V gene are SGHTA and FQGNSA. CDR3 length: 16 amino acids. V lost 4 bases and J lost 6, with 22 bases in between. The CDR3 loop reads CASSSNAGTLGGEQYF. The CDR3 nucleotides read TGTGCCAGCAGCTCAAATGCCGGGACTTTGGGAGGCGAGCAGTACTTC.